This section outlines one T cell receptor beta chain sequence together with its context. Original analysis: For nucleated cells, counts were estimated from reference gene primer amplification. Sequenced by immunoSEQ multiplex PCR; TCRdb stores in-frame clones only, minus some. V and J calls and clone size are those listed in that table; D and trimming were worked out from the DNA. The data hold 150,000 to 200,000 clones, with approximately 87% observed a single time. These data belong to a study of blood T cell repertoires in COVID-19. Study-level background: Sites across the United States, Italy and Spain contributed samples from acute and convalescent COVID-19. Sources were T cells, B-cell-depleted T cells, or PBMCs; the material itself was cDNA or gDNA.

Seattle patients were enrolled during active infection and followed longitudinally. The sequence came from a woman aged 55-70 years with COVID-19, enrolled during active disease. The sequencing input was peripheral blood.

This CDR3 reads CASSPDLRSYNEQFF. DNA for the CDR3: TGTGCCAGCAGCCCGGACTTACGTTCCTACAATGAGCAGTTCTTC. This chain uses TRBV11-3 with TRBJ2-1, with D perhaps matching TRBD2 (5 bases). This CDR3 region has 15 residues. V lost 5 bases, J lost 1 base, and 12 bases lay in between. Germline V gives CDR1 SGHNT, CDR2 YENEEA. The full variable domain, with the rest looked up from reference TRBV11-3 and TRBJ2-1, is EAGVVQSPRYKIIEKKQPVAFWCNPISGHNTLYWYLQNLGQGPELLIRYENEEAVDDSQLPKDRFSAERLKGVDSTLKIQPAELGDSAVYLCASSPDLRSYNEQFFGPGTRLTVL.